Described below is a single T cell receptor beta chain sequence and its context. This clone has a handful of counts. Its antigen remains undetermined. Per-base qualities were not stored, and no clone one base away is much larger. V is cut back by 5 bases and J by 5 bases, with 4 bases in the junction unmatched. The germline V gene (reference sequence) gives CDR1 as GTSNPN and CDR2 as SVGIG. Including the terminal cysteine and phenylalanine, the CDR3 comprises 14 residues. Solely the CDR3 DNA is kept, with 42 bases framed from the first base. This sample is drawn from a study of T cells in localized non-small cell lung cancer (dated by TCRdb to 2020 to 2022). Background for the entire study: The study analyzed T cell repertoires of 200 to 250 early-stage NSCLC patients, comparing tumors and uninvolved tumor-adjacent lungs. The cohort comprised 200 to 300 treatment-naïve NSCLC patients with resected, localized lung tumors. A mean age of approximately 66 years was recorded for the NSCLC patients, of whom some 130 were male and about 100 were female.

The immunoSEQ Assay was used to sequence TCR beta CDR3 regions from DNA. Under the source paper's analysis protocol: To compute T cell density, TCR beta template counts were normalized to usable DNA, which was estimated by amplifying housekeeping genes. Richness was estimated with the preseqR package, extrapolating to 400,000 templates for PBMC samples and 120,000 templates for tissue samples. Clonality was taken to be one minus Pielou's evenness. Differential abundance testing on productive amino-acid clonotypes, with a minimum total count of 5 and an alpha of 0.1, was used to identify tissue-enriched TCRs. Repertoire overlap between compartments was quantified with the Jaccard Index and Morisita Overlap Index. GLIPH grouped TCR beta CDR3s together with public tetramer-defined viral CDR3s, and a viral motif had to include at least three viral sequences and show V-gene enrichment. This is the immuneACCESS table as TCRdb keeps it, with only in-frame sequences that have V and J called. A part of the clones is gone; compared with another copy, unresolved V genes explain less than half, and the rest is unexplained. V, J and clone size are taken as reported in that table, and D and trimming were inferred from the DNA itself. In this sample the table shows some 16,000 clones, around 84% of which occur a single time. The top ten clones comprise 23% of the sample.

At diagnosis, tumor, uninvolved tumor-adjacent lung and peripheral blood were collected and then preserved as a mix of FFPE and fresh-frozen material. For TCR repertoire profiling, blood samples were analyzed as peripheral blood mononuclear cells. The investigation overall reported the following: Because the study design was exploratory, TCR variables were selected using unadjusted p-values without false-discovery rate correction. Multi-region tumor sequencing was not performed, so intratumor heterogeneity could not be excluded. Higher T cell density in blood was associated with longer overall survival, whereas higher clonality in adjacent lung was associated with shorter survival. Uninvolved tumor-adjacent lung showed the highest T cell clonality, higher than tumor, which suggests more focused antigenic responses in the uninvolved tumor-adjacent lung. Of the top 100 tumor clones, a median of 57 were detected in paired uninvolved adjacent lung; 28 were also among that lung's top 100.

This specimen consisted of peripheral blood, obtained before any cancer treatment. This clonotype was obtained from a male donor at least 60 years old with stage I lung adenocarcinoma. The rearrangement joined TRBV30 to TRBJ2-1; 12 bases in the middle match TRBD2. The DNA sequence is as follows: TGTGCCTGGGGGCTAGCGGGAGGGGACAATGAGCAGTTCTTC. Translated, this gives CAWGLAGGDNEQFF. With the portions outside the CDR3 filled from the reference TRBV30 and TRBJ2-1 genes, the complete variable region becomes SQTIHQWPATLVQPVGSPLSLECTVEGTSNPNLYWYRQAAGRGLQLLFYSVGIGQISSEVPQNLSASRPQDRQFILSSKKLLLSDSGFYLCAWGLAGGDNEQFFGPGTRLTVL.